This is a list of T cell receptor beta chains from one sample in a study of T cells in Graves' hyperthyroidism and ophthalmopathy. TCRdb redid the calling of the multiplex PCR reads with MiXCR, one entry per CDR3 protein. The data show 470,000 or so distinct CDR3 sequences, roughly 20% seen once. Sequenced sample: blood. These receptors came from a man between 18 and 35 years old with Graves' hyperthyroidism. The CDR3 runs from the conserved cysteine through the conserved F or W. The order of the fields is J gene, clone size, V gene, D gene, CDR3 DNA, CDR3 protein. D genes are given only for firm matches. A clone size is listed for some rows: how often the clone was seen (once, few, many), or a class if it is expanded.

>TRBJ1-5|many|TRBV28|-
TGTGCCAGCAGTTTCCTCGCGACCCCGAATCAGCCCCAGCATTTT
CASSFLATPNQPQHF
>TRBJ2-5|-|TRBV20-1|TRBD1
TGCAGTGCTAGAGGAAGGGACAGAGAGACCCAGTACTTC
CSARGRDRETQYF
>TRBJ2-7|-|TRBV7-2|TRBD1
TGTGCCAGCAGTTTCGGACAGGGGGTTTTGTACGAGCAGTACTTC
CASSFGQGVLYEQYF
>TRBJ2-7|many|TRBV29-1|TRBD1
TGCAGCGCCCCGGGACAGGGGAATCTCGAGCAGTACTTC
CSAPGQGNLEQYF
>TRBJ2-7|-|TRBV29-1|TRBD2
TGCAGCGTTGCCTCGGGGGGAGGGGTTGGGTACGAGCAGTACTTC
CSVASGGGVGYEQYF
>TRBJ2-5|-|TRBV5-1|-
TGCGCCAGCAGCTTCAGACGAGCGGGAGAGACCCAGTACTTC
CASSFRRAGETQYF
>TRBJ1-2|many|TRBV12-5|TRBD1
TGTGCTAGTGGCCTGGGCGGACAGGCTCGAATAGCCTTC
CASGLGGQARIAF
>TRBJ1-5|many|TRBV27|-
TGTGCCAGCAGTTTAGAGGGGCCTCAGCCCCAGCATTTT
CASSLEGPQPQHF
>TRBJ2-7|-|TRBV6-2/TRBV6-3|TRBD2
TGTGCCAGCACCTTAGCGGGTGAGGCCTACGAGCAGTACTTC
CASTLAGEAYEQYF
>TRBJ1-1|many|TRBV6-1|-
TGTGCCAGCAGTGGGGGGGTTAGTGGCGCTGAAGCTTTCTTT
CASSGGVSGAEAFF
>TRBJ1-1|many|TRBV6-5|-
TGTGCCAGCAGTTTCCGGACGAACCTGGGGGGCACTGAAGCTTTCTTT
CASSFRTNLGGTEAFF
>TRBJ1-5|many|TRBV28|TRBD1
TGTGCCAGCAGTGACAGGGGGCCCTCCTGGGCCCAGCATTTT
CASSDRGPSWAQHF
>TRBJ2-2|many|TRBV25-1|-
TGTGCCAGCAGTATCCAGGGTGGGGGGACCGGGGAGCTGTTTTTT
CASSIQGGGTGELFF
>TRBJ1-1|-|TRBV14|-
TGTGCCAGCAGCCAAGTGCCGGGAACTGAAGCTTTCTTT
CASSQVPGTEAFF
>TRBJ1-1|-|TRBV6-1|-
TGTGCCAGCTCACCACTCGCAGCCCTGCGCACTGAAGCTTTCTTT
CASSPLAALRTEAFF
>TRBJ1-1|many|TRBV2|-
TGTGCCAGCAGTGCGGGTGACAGGCTAGAAGCTTTCTTT
CASSAGDRLEAFF
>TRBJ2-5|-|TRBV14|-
TGTGCCAGCAGCCAAGAGTATGGGGATGTGGCTATAGAGACCCAGTACTTC
CASSQEYGDVAIETQYF
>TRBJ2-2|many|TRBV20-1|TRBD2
TGCAGTGCTGCGGGACTAGCTGCCGGGGAGCTGTTTTTT
CSAAGLAAGELFF
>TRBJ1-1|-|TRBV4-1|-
TGCGCCAGCAGCCAAGCTCGACGGTTGAACACTGAAGCTTTCTTT
CASSQARRLNTEAFF
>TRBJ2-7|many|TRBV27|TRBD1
TGTGCCACCCAGGGGACAGGGTACGGAGAGCAGTACTTC
CATQGTGYGEQYF